The 25 T cell receptor beta chains listed next were all sequenced from one sample in a study of CD8 T cells in ankylosing spondylitis. MiXCR, applied by TCRdb to the 5' RACE reads, yields one record per CDR3 protein. Here the sample spans 50,000 to 75,000 distinct CDR3 sequences, roughly 6.2% being singletons. The sample taken for sequencing was synovial fluid, either unsorted or a sorted T cell fraction (not recorded which). These receptors all stem from a male donor with ankylosing spondylitis.

This clonotype was seen more than once but under ten times. The CDR3 is CASSPRRSGLSYEQYF. The DNA for the CDR3 is TGTGCCAGCTCACCCAGAAGGAGCGGGCTATCCTACGAGCAGTACTTC. The chain employs TRBV18 and TRBJ2-7, with D possibly being TRBD2 (6 bases). Germline CDR1 KGHSH, CDR2 LQKENI. V dropped 3 bases and J dropped 1 base, with 16 bases sitting between them. The CDR3 has 16 amino acids.

This clonotype was detected many times. The rearrangement joins TRBV5-1 to TRBJ1-1; D perhaps matches TRBD1 (5 bases). Germline lookup yields CDR1 SGHRS and CDR2 YFSETQ. This CDR3 spans 14 amino acids. V lost 0 bases and J 4 bases, leaving 10 bases between the germline ends. The CDR3 region has the DNA TGCGCCAGCAGCTTGGACAGTGGGGCCACTGAAGCTTTCTTT. Its translation is CASSLDSGATEAFF.

Turning to this clonotype: It may be a read error: a sequence one base away is much more abundant. The V call is TRBV28, the J call TRBJ2-2; 10 nucleotides line up with TRBD2. The germline V gene has CDR1 MDHEN and CDR2 SYDVKM. CDR3 length equals 16 residues. The chain's CDR3 is CASSFQREGATGELLF. CDR3 DNA sequence: TGTGCCAGCAGTTTTCAGCGGGAGGGGGCCACCGGGGAGCTGCTTTTT.

This clonotype rates as medium-sized. This chain links TRBV5-5 with TRBJ1-1; 8 nucleotides line up with TRBD1. The CDR3 is made up of 14 amino acids. V was clipped by 4 bases and J by 3 bases; unmatched bases: 5. CDR1 and CDR2 from the germline V gene are SGHKS and YYEKEE (reference sequence). The DNA of the CDR3 is TGTGCCAGCAGCCGACAGGGGTTAGACACTGAAGCTTTCTTT. Translated, it gives CASSRQGLDTEAFF.

This clonotype is classed as medium-sized (0.01 to 0.1%). This sequence joins TRBV7-2 and TRBJ2-1, with D hard to call. The CDR3 is 15 residues long. V lost 1 base, J lost 6 bases, and 13 bases lay in between. CDR1 and CDR2 from the germline V gene are SGHTA and FQGNSA. The CDR3 protein is CASSLGQRIPNEQFF. CDR3 in DNA: TGTGCCAGCAGCTTAGGGCAGCGAATCCCCAATGAGCAGTTCTTC. The full variable domain, with the rest looked up from reference TRBV7-2 and TRBJ2-1, is GAGVSQSPSNKVTEKGKDVELRCDPISGHTALYWYRQSLGQGLEFLIYFQGNSAPDKSGLPSDRFSAERTGGSVSTLTIQRTQQEDSAVYLCASSLGQRIPNEQFFGPGTRLTVL.

This clonotype was observed a few times. The chain joins TRBV5-1 to TRBJ2-5; D call uncertain. The V and J ends lost 0 bases and 2 bases respectively, with 8 bases between them. This CDR3 spans 14 amino acids. The V gene's germline CDR1 is SGHRS and CDR2 YFSETQ. CDR3 DNA: TGCGCCAGCAGCTTGGGGACGGCTCAAGAGACCCAGTACTTC. Its translation: CASSLGTAQETQYF.

In its sample, this clonotype was seen many times. The chain has TRBV5-1 and TRBJ2-3, with D possibly TRBD2 on 5 matching bases. The CDR3 is 15 amino acids. CDR1 is SGHRS, CDR2 YFSETQ, per germline. V dropped 4 bases and J dropped 1 base, with 13 bases sitting between them. The CDR3 DNA sequence: TGCGCCAGCAGCCTATGGGCGGAGGGCACAGATACGCAGTATTTT. Translated: CASSLWAEGTDTQYF.

This clonotype was found many times. The chain couples TRBV4-2 to TRBJ2-7; D call uncertain. CDR1 LGHNA and CDR2 YNFKEQ come from the germline V gene. V gave up 1 base and J gave up 3 bases, with 16 bases separating them. CDR3 size: 16 residues. The CDR3 is CASSQGSLPSGYEQYF. In DNA, the CDR3 is TGTGCCAGCAGCCAAGGATCTCTTCCGAGTGGCTACGAGCAGTACTTC.

The sample holds many counts of this clonotype. This chain links TRBV7-2 with TRBJ2-2, with D possibly TRBD1 on 5 matching bases. Germline V gene data show CDR1 as SGHTA and CDR2 as FQGNSA. CDR3 size: 16 residues. Trimming removed 1 base at V and 4 bases at J, with 13 bases between. CDR3 region: CASSLGGSRGTGELFF. The CDR3 coding sequence is TGTGCCAGCAGCTTAGGGGGCTCCCGAGGCACCGGGGAGCTGTTTTTT.

The genes are TRBV12-3 or TRBV12-4 and TRBJ2-7, with a tentative D call TRBD2 (6 bases). V dropped 1 base and J dropped 3 bases, with 10 bases sitting between them. This CDR3 has 14 residues. CDR3 coding DNA: TGTGCCAGCAGTTTAGGACAGCGGGTCTACGAGCAGTACTTC. Amino acids: CASSLGQRVYEQYF.

In this sample, this clonotype turned up a few times. V is TRBV4-3 and J is TRBJ2-1, with D tentatively TRBD2 (6 bases). V lost 1 base and J 5 bases, leaving 18 bases between the germline ends. The CDR3 length is 17 residues. Germline lookup yields CDR1 LGHNA and CDR2 YSLEER. The CDR3 sequence is CASSQGSRQAGNNEQFF. DNA of the CDR3: TGCGCCAGCAGCCAAGGTTCGAGGCAGGCGGGGAACAATGAGCAGTTCTTC.

Many counts were recorded for this clonotype. The chain couples TRBV12-3 or TRBV12-4 to TRBJ1-4; 10 bases are a match to TRBD1. J lost 5 bases, V lost 6 bases, and 3 bases had no gene match. The CDR3 has 14 amino acids. The DNA of the CDR3 is TGTGCCAGCAGGATGGACAGGGGGAATGAAAAACTGTTTTTT. Translation: CASRMDRGNEKLFF.

This clonotype was counted ten times or more. This chain links TRBV28 with TRBJ2-3; 11 positions match TRBD1. The germline V gene has CDR1 MDHEN and CDR2 SYDVKM. After removal of 8 bases from V and 5 bases from J, the junction contained 3 bases not matched to a gene. CDR3 length equals 13 residues. CDR3 loop: CASEGQGVDTQYF. For the CDR3, the DNA is TGTGCCAGCGAGGGACAGGGGGTAGATACGCAGTATTTT.

This clonotype was seen ten or more times. V and J are TRBV27 and TRBJ1-1; D unclear. The V end was cut by 1 base, the J end by 4 bases, with 13 bases between. This CDR3 contains 15 residues. Germline V gene sequence: CDR1 MNHEY, CDR2 SMNVEV (reference sequence). The CDR3 DNA follows: TGTGCCAGCAGTTTATATGGGATTGGAGTCACTGAAGCTTTCTTT. Translation gives CASSLYGIGVTEAFF.

Ten or more counts support this clonotype. The V and J genes are TRBV15 and TRBJ2-1; D possibly corresponds to TRBD1 (6 bases). Germline assignment: CDR1 LNHNV and CDR2 YYDKDF (reference sequence). This CDR3 region has 18 residues. The V end was cut by 4 bases, the J end by 2 bases, with 21 bases between. The CDR3 here is CATSKGVHGTQTYNEQFF. CDR3 coding DNA: TGTGCCACCAGCAAAGGCGTACACGGGACACAAACCTACAATGAGCAGTTCTTC. Looking up the rest from reference TRBV15 and TRBJ2-1 gives the full variable domain: DAMVIQNPRYQVTQFGKPVTLSCSQTLNHNVMYWYQQKSSQAPKLLFHYYDKDFNNEADTPDNFQSRRPNTSFCFLDIRSPGLGDTAMYLCATSKGVHGTQTYNEQFFGPGTRLTVL.

This clonotype is medium-sized (0.01 to 0.1%) in the sample. The V gene is TRBV24-1, the J gene TRBJ2-3, with D uncertain. Germline CDR1 KGHDR, CDR2 SFDVKD. The CDR3 is 16 amino acids. V was clipped by 2 bases and J by 5 bases, with 16 bases between them. The CDR3 sequence: CATSDWVDGSGDTQYF. In DNA form, the CDR3 reads TGTGCCACCAGTGATTGGGTTGATGGTTCAGGAGATACGCAGTATTTT.

This clonotype came up many times. J is TRBJ2-1 and V is TRBV28, with TRBD2 identical over 11 bases. CDR3 length: 16 amino acids. V shed 4 bases, J shed 11 bases, and the junction held 13 bases outside the gene matches. Germline CDR1 and CDR2: MDHEN and SYDVKM. CDR3 sequence (DNA): TGTGCCAGCAGTTCCTCCACTAGCGGGAGCTTGAGTCAGCAGTTCTTC. Translating gives CASSSSTSGSLSQQFF. The full variable domain, with the rest looked up from reference TRBV28 and TRBJ2-1, is DVKVTQSSRYLVKRTGEKVFLECVQDMDHENMFWYRQDPGLGLRLIYFSYDVKMKEKGDIPEGYSVSREKKERFSLILESASTNQTSMYLCASSSSTSGSLSQQFFGPGTRLTVL.

This clonotype was observed a handful of times. The chain is built from TRBV15 and TRBJ1-2; 10 positions agree with TRBD1. The CDR3 contains 15 residues. Germline-derived CDR1 and CDR2 are LNHNV and YYDKDF (reference sequence). V shed 0 bases, J shed 8 bases, and the junction held 6 bases outside the gene matches. DNA of the CDR3: TGTGCCACCAGCAGAGAGGCGGGACAGGGGCCGGGCTACACCTTC. As protein: CATSREAGQGPGYTF.

The table lists this clonotype with many counts. The V and J genes are TRBV5-6 and TRBJ2-5; no definite D call. Between the trimmed V and J ends, which lost 0 bases and 5 bases, there was a span of 11 bases. The germline gives CDR1 SGHDT, CDR2 YYEEEE. This CDR3 region has 14 residues. The CDR3 nucleotides are TGTGCCAGCAGCTTGGGTTCGCGGCCGGAGACCCAGTACTTC. Translated: CASSLGSRPETQYF.

The table lists this clonotype with many counts. The rearrangement joins TRBV10-3 to TRBJ2-3; 12 bases are a match to TRBD2. The CDR3 is 16 amino acids. Germline CDR1 is ENHRY and CDR2 is SYGVKD. After removal of 4 bases from V and 0 bases from J, the junction contained 2 bases not matched to a gene. The CDR3 loop is CAISGGTSGSTDTQYF. The CDR3 DNA reads TGTGCCATCAGTGGGGGGACTAGCGGGAGCACAGATACGCAGTATTTT.

The sample holds many counts of this clonotype. The chain is built from TRBV6-1 and TRBJ2-7; D might be TRBD2 (5 bases). The CDR3 runs to 13 residues. V was trimmed by 5 bases and J by 2 bases, leaving 10 bases between them. Per germline, CDR1 MNHNS and CDR2 SASEGT. The CDR3 sequence is CASSQGGAYEQYF. In DNA form, the CDR3 reads TGTGCCAGCAGTCAAGGAGGAGCCTACGAGCAGTACTTC.

This clonotype showed up many times. The rearrangement joins TRBV13 to TRBJ2-1, with a tentative D call TRBD1 (6 bases). The CDR3 is 15 amino acids. The germline V gene encodes CDR1 PRHDT and CDR2 FYEKMQ (reference sequence). Trimming removed 6 bases at V and 5 bases at J, with 17 bases between. The CDR3 bases are TGTGCCAGCAGTCCTGCCGGGACACACAACAATGAGCAGTTCTTC. It translates to CASSPAGTHNNEQFF.

The chain has TRBV11-2 and TRBJ1-2; D uncertain. CDR3 length equals 13 residues. V dropped 4 bases and J dropped 1 base, with 7 bases sitting between them. In germline, CDR1 is SGHAT, CDR2 FQNNGV. CDR3 sequence: CASSSGYNYGYTF. The CDR3 DNA follows: TGTGCCAGCAGCTCGGGGTATAACTATGGCTACACCTTC.

This clonotype was counted ten times or more. This sequence joins TRBV27 and TRBJ2-7, with D unresolved. Per the germline V gene, CDR1 is MNHEY and CDR2 is SMNVEV (reference sequence). Between the trimmed V and J ends, which lost 1 base and 3 bases, there was a span of 7 bases. The CDR3 is 13 residues long. CDR3 nucleotide sequence: TGTGCCAGCAGTTTATTCCCGTACTACGAGCAGTACTTC. It encodes CASSLFPYYEQYF.

This clonotype came up many times. J is TRBJ2-3 and V is TRBV7-2, with D uncertain. CDR1 and CDR2 (germline): SGHTA, FQGNSA. Trimming pared 5 bases from V and 5 bases from J, leaving 14 bases between. CDR3 length equals 14 residues. Here the CDR3 reads CASSPTPFVDTQYF. The CDR3 DNA follows: TGTGCCAGCAGCCCTACCCCCTTTGTAGATACGCAGTATTTT.